This T cell receptor beta chain derives from a study of technical replicates of blood from a few donors. CDR1 and CDR2 (germline): LNHDA, SQIVND (reference sequence). This CDR3 has 15 residues. V was pared by 6 bases and J by 2 bases, with 6 bases of the junction left unmatched. Only in-frame clones appear in the TCRdb table, and some are missing; sequencing was by immunoSEQ multiplex PCR. Here the sample spans more than 65,000 clones, under 98% being singletons. The J gene is TRBJ2-7, the V gene TRBV19, with 11 bases that match TRBD1. The sequencing input was T cells isolated from PBMCs. The source of this sequence is a human donor in good health. The CDR3 DNA follows: TGTGCCAGTAGCCGGGACAGGGGGGGAACCTACGAGCAGTACTTC. This encodes CASSRDRGGTYEQYF.